This record concerns one T cell receptor (beta chain) sequence. These data are taken from a study of PD-L1 blockade in urothelial cancer. Study-wide context: Male patients with bladder-origin urothelial cancer numbered about 90% of the roughly 29.

This CDR3 contains 12 residues. Per the germline V gene, CDR1 is SGHDT and CDR2 is YYEEEE. V was clipped by 3 bases and J by 9 bases, with 12 bases between them. Only in-frame clones appear in the TCRdb table, and some are missing; sequencing was by immunoSEQ multiplex PCR. The data show 120,000 or so clones, more than 75% seen once. Time point denoted: peripheral blood 6 weeks after treatment start. It was locally advanced or metastatic urothelial carcinoma that patients had. The sample here was PBMCs, taken around atezolizumab (anti-PD-L1) treatment. This TCR came from a man aged 50 to 59 with urothelial cancer. The chain recombines TRBV5-6 with TRBJ1-2, with a possible D match to TRBD1 (6 bases). The CDR3 nucleotides are TGTGCCAGCAGCTCACAGGGCAGGAGCTACACCTTC. Its protein product is CASSSQGRSYTF.